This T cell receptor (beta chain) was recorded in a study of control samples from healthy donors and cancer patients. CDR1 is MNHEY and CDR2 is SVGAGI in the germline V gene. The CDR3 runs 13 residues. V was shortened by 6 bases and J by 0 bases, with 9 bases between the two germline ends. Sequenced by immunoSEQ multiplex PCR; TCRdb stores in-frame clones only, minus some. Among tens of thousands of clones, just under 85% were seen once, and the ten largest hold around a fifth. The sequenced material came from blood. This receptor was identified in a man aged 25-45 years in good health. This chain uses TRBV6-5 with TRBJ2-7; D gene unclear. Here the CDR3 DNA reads TGTGCCAGCAGAACTGGGGACTCCTACGAGCAGTACTTC. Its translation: CASRTGDSYEQYF.